Presented here are 4 T cell receptor beta chains from one specimen sequenced in a study of blood T cell repertoires in COVID-19. Data came from immunoSEQ multiplex PCR; TCRdb stores just in-frame clones and leaves some out. Among around 120,000 clones, nearly 90% were seen once, and the ten largest hold 3.8%. The specimen was peripheral blood. The origin of the receptors is a woman aged 55-69 years with COVID-19, enrolled during active disease.

V is TRBV6-5 and J is TRBJ1-2; 9 bases agree with TRBD1. With 7 bases clipped from V and 0 bases from J, the junction kept 3 bases outside the gene matches. Germline CDR1 is MNHEY and CDR2 is SVGAGI. The CDR3 spans 14 residues. This CDR3 is CASKWTGANYGYTF. DNA for the CDR3: TGTGCCAGCAAGTGGACAGGGGCTAACTATGGCTACACCTTC.

The chain couples TRBV14 to TRBJ1-5; maybe TRBD1 (6 bases). The CDR3 is 19 residues long. V lost 2 bases to trimming and J lost 0 bases, with 20 bases between them. CDR1 is SGHDN and CDR2 is FVKESK in the germline V gene. The CDR3 loop reads CASSQYGTPPQYSNQPQHF. The DNA of the CDR3 is TGTGCCAGCAGCCAATACGGGACACCACCCCAATATAGCAATCAGCCCCAGCATTTT.

CDR3 amino acids: CASSLDGSAGNTIYF. Here the CDR3 DNA reads TGTGCCAGCAGCTTAGACGGCAGCGCGGGAAACACCATATATTTT. V and J are TRBV7-2 and TRBJ1-3; D ambiguous. V gave up 1 base and J gave up 4 bases, with 11 bases separating them. The CDR3 has 15 residues. Germline V gives CDR1 SGHTA, CDR2 FQGNSA.

The gene calls are TRBV10-1 and TRBJ2-7; 10 bases map to TRBD1. Germline CDR1 reads WNHNN; CDR2 reads SYGVQD (reference sequence). The CDR3 is made up of 12 amino acids. V shed 10 bases and J 6 bases; nucleotides not matched to a gene: 6. In DNA form, the CDR3 reads TGCGCCACCGGGACAGGGGAAAGCGAGCAGTACTTC. It encodes CATGTGESEQYF.